The rows below give T cell receptor beta chains drawn from one sample of a study of cytomegalovirus exposure and HLA in healthy donors. Clones were sequenced by immunoSEQ multiplex PCR, and TCRdb holds only the in-frame ones, with some missing. Of 160,000 or so clones listed, 80% to 90% are singletons. What was sequenced was PBMCs. These receptors were collected from a young woman in good health and CMV-seronegative. Both conserved end residues are part of each CDR3. The D gene is left open where the match is weak. Size tells how often a clone was seen (once, few, many) or the class of an expanded clone, and some rows leave it out.

size	V	D	J	DNA	CDR3
few	TRBV7-9	TRBD1	TRBJ1-2	TGTGCCAGCAGGACAGGGATTTATGGCTACACCTTC	CASRTGIYGYTF
NA	TRBV11-2	NA	TRBJ1-1	TGTGCCAGCAGCTTAGATCCAGGGGCCGACACTGAAGCTTTCTTT	CASSLDPGADTEAFF
NA	TRBV9	NA	TRBJ2-7	TGTGCCAGCAGCGTAGATGCAGGCGCTCGGATCAGCTTC	CASSVDAGARISF
NA	TRBV21-1	NA	TRBJ2-5	TGTGCCAGCAGAGACAGGGATGTTCGTAGAGAGACCCAGTACTTC	CASRDRDVRRETQYF
NA	TRBV27	NA	TRBJ1-1	TGTGCCAGCAGAACCGGGGTAGTGAACACTGAAGCTTTCTTT	CASRTGVVNTEAFF
once	TRBV5-6	NA	TRBJ2-5	TGTGCCAGCAGCTTGGCTAGTGGTGAGACCCAGTACTTC	CASSLASGETQYF
NA	TRBV4-2	TRBD2	TRBJ2-1	TGTGCCAGCAGCCAATTCTCAACTAGCGGGGGGCTCTACAATGAGCAGTTCTTC	CASSQFSTSGGLYNEQFF
NA	TRBV5-6	TRBD1	TRBJ2-1	TGTGCCAGCAGCTTGGTCGGGACAGGCGGCAATGAGCAGTTCTTC	CASSLVGTGGNEQFF
NA	TRBV5-4	NA	TRBJ2-7	TGTGCCAGCAGCTCCCCCGGGGGTAAGGGGTACGAGCAGTACTTC	CASSSPGGKGYEQYF
NA	TRBV6-4	TRBD2	TRBJ2-1	TGTGCCAGCAGTGACCGCGGGGGGACATCCTACAATGAGCAGTTCTTC	CASSDRGGTSYNEQFF
NA	TRBV9	TRBD2	TRBJ2-5	TGTGCCAGCAGCCCCGCCGGGGGGGGCGGAAGAGATACCCAGTACTTC	CASSPAGGGGRDTQYF